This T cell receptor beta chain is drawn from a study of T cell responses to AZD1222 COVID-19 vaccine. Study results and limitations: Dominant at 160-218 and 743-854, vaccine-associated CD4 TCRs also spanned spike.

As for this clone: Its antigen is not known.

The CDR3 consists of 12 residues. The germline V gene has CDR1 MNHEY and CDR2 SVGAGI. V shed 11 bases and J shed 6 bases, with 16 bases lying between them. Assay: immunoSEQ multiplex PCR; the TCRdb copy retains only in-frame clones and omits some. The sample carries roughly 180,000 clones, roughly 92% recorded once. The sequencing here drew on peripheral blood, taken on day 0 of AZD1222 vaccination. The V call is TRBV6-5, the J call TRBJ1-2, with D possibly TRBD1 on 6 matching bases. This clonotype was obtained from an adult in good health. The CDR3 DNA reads TGTGCCGCCGCGGGGGGGGCCAATGGCTACACCTTC. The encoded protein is CAAAGGANGYTF.